These 5 T cell receptor beta chains were all obtained from the same sample, sequenced in a study of T cells in Graves' hyperthyroidism and ophthalmopathy. RNA transcripts yielded amplified TCR beta CDR3 regions. When the TCR CDR3 underwent first-round RT-PCR, the HTBI primer set was used. TCRdb fed the multiplex PCR reads into MiXCR, producing one record per CDR3 protein. The table records about 840,000 distinct CDR3 sequences, over 35% of them present only once. What was sequenced was blood. These receptors all come from a man aged 18 to 29 with Graves' hyperthyroidism.

Note on this clonotype: Since a much larger clone is just one base distant, this may be a read error. The chain employs TRBV7-8 and TRBJ2-7; possible D gene TRBD2, 7 bases. In germline, CDR1 is SGHVS, CDR2 FQNEAQ. The CDR3 sequence is 15 residues long. V was cut by 4 bases and J by 6 bases, with 19 bases left in between. CDR3 in amino acids: CASSSAKTGRGEQYF. In nucleotides, the CDR3 is TGTGCCAGCAGCTCAGCGAAAACAGGGAGGGGCGAGCAGTACTTC.

V is TRBV2 and J is TRBJ1-2; the D gene is possibly TRBD1 (6 bases). V shed 3 bases and J shed 3 bases, with 17 bases lying between them. Per germline, CDR1 SNHLY and CDR2 FYNNEI. CDR3 length equals 16 residues. CDR3 DNA sequence: TGTGCCAGCAGTGATTCCGGGACACCAGCTTACTATGGCTACACCTTC. This codes for CASSDSGTPAYYGYTF.

This clonotype was seen ten or more times. At one boundary the junction diverges from the germline segment, which might be a read error. The chain links TRBV29-1 to TRBJ1-1; 8 bases fit TRBD1. This CDR3 is 16 amino acids long. Germline loops: CDR1 SQVTM, CDR2 ANQGSEA. CDR3 loop: CSVEVVTGAMNTEAFF. The CDR3 nucleotides are TGCAGCGTCGAAGTCGTGACAGGGGCGATGAACACTGAAGCTTTCTTT. Full variable domain (missing parts from reference TRBV29-1 and TRBJ1-1): SAVISQKPSRDICQRGTSLTIQCQVDSQVTMMFWYRQQPGQSLTLIATANQGSEATYESGFVIDKFPISRPNLTFSTLTVSNMSPEDSSIYLCSVEVVTGAMNTEAFFGQGTRLTVV.

This clonotype occurred many times. CDR3 in amino acids: CSAGAGQETQYF. The CDR3 region has the DNA TGCAGTGCAGGGGCGGGACAAGAGACCCAGTACTTC. The V gene is TRBV20-1, the J gene TRBJ2-5; D might be TRBD2 (6 bases). V lost 6 bases to trimming and J lost 2 bases, with 10 bases between them. CDR1 is DFQATT and CDR2 is SNEGSKA in the germline V gene (reference sequence). There are 12 residues in the CDR3.

The J gene is TRBJ1-2, the V gene TRBV10-3; 10 nucleotides match TRBD1. V lost 4 bases to trimming and J lost 6 bases; unmatched junction nucleotides: 5. The germline gives CDR1 ENHRY, CDR2 SYGVKD. CDR3 length equals 14 residues. The CDR3 loop is CAISGTGGLNGYTF. The CDR3 DNA reads as TGTGCCATCAGTGGGACAGGGGGTCTTAATGGCTACACCTTC.